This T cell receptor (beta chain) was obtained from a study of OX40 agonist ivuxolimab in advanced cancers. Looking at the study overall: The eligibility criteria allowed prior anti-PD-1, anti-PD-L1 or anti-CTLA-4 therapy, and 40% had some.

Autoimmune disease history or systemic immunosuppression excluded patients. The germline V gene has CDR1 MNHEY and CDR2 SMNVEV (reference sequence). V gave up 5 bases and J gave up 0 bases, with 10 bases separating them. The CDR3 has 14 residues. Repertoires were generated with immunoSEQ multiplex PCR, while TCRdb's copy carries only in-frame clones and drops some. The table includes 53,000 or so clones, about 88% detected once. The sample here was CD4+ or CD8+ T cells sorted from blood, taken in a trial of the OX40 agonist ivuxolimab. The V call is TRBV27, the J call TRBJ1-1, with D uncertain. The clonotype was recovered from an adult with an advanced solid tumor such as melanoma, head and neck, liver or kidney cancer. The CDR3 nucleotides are TGTGCCAGCAGTAGAGGACGGATGAACACTGAAGCTTTCTTT. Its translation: CASSRGRMNTEAFF.